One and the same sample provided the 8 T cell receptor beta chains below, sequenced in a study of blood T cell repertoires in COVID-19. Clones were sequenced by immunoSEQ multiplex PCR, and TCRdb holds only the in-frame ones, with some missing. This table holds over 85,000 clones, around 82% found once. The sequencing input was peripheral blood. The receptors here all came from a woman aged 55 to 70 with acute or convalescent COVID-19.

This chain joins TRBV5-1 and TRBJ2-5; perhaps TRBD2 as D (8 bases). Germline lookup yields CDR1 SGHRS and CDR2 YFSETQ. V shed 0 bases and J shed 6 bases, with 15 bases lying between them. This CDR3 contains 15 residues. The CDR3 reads CASSLEGAGGKTQYF. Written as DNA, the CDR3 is TGCGCCAGCAGCTTGGAGGGGGCGGGAGGAAAGACCCAGTACTTC.

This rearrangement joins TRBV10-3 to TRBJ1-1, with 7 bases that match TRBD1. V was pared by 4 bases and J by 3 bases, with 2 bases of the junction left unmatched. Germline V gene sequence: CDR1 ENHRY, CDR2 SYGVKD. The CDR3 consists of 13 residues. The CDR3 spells CAISGTGHTEAFF. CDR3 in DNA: TGTGCCATCAGTGGGACAGGACACACTGAAGCTTTCTTT.

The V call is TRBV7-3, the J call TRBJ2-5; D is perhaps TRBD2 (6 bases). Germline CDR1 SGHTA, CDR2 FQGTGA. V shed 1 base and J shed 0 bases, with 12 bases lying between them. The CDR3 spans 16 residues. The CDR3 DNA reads TGTGCCAGCAGCTTAATCGGGGGAGAGTACCAAGAGACCCAGTACTTC. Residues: CASSLIGGEYQETQYF.

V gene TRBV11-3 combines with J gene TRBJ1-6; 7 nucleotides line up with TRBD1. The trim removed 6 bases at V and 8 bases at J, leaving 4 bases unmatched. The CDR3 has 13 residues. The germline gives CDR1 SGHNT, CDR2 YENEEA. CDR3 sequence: CASRTGQYSPLHF. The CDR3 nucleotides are TGTGCCAGCAGGACGGGACAGTATTCACCCCTCCACTTT. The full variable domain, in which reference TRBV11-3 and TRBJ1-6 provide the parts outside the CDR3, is EAGVVQSPRYKIIEKKQPVAFWCNPISGHNTLYWYLQNLGQGPELLIRYENEEAVDDSQLPKDRFSAERLKGVDSTLKIQPAELGDSAVYLCASRTGQYSPLHFGNGTRLTVT.

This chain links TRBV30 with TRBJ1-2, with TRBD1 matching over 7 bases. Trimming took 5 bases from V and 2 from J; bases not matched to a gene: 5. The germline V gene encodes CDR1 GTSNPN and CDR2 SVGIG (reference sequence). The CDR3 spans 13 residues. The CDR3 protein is CAWGRDSNYGYTF. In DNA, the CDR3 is TGTGCCTGGGGACGGGACAGCAACTATGGCTACACCTTC. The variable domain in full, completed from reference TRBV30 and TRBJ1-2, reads SQTIHQWPATLVQPVGSPLSLECTVEGTSNPNLYWYRQAAGRGLQLLFYSVGIGQISSEVPQNLSASRPQDRQFILSSKKLLLSDSGFYLCAWGRDSNYGYTFGSGTRLTVV.

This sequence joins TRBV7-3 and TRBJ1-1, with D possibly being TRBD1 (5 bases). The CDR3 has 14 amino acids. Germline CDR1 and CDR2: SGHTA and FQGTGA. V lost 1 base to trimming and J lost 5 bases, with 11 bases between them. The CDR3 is CASSLRGSGTEAFF. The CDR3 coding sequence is TGTGCCAGCAGCTTAAGGGGCTCTGGTACTGAAGCTTTCTTT.

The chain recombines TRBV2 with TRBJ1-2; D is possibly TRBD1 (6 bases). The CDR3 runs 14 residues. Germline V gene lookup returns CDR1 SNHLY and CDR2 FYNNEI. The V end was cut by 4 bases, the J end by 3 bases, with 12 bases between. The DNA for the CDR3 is TGTGCCAGCAGTGCCCGACAGGCCTACTATGGCTACACCTTC. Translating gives CASSARQAYYGYTF.

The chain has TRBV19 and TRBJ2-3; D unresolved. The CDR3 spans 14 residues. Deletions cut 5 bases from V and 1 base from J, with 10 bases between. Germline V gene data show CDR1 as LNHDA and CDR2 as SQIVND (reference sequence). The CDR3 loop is CASSPGPRTDTQYF. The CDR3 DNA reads TGTGCCAGTAGTCCTGGGCCCCGCACAGATACGCAGTATTTT. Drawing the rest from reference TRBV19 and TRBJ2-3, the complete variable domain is DGGITQSPKYLFRKEGQNVTLSCEQNLNHDAMYWYRQDPGQGLRLIYYSQIVNDFQKGDIAEGYSVSREKKESFPLTVTSAQKNPTAFYLCASSPGPRTDTQYFGPGTRLTVL.